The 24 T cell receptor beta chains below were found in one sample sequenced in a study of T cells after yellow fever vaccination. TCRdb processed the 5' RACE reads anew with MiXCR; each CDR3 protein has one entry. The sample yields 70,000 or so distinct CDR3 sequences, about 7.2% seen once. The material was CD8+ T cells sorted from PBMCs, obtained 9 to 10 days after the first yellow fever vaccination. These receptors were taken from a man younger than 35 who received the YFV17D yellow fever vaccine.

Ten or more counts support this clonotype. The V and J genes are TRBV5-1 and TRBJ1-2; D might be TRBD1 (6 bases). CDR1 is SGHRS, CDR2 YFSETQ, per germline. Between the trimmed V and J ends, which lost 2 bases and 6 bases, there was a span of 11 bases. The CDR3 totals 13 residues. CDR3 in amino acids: CASSLAGEDGYTF. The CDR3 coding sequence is TGCGCCAGCAGCTTAGCAGGGGAGGATGGCTACACCTTC.

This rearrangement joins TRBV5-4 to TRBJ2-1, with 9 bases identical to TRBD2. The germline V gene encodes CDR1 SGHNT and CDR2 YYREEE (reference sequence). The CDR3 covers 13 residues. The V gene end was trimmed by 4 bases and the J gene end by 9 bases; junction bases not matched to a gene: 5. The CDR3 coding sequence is TGTGCCAGCAGCGGCGGGGGGGCCGGTGAGCAGTTCTTC. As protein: CASSGGGAGEQFF.

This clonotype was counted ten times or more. Here the CDR3 DNA reads TGCGCCAGCAGCCAAGAGACGGGGAACGAGCAGTACTTC. Translating gives CASSQETGNEQYF. The V gene is TRBV4-3, the J gene TRBJ2-7; perhaps TRBD2 as D (5 bases). Germline V gene sequence: CDR1 LGHNA, CDR2 YSLEER. Trimming removed 0 bases at V and 5 bases at J, with 8 bases between. There are 13 residues in the CDR3.

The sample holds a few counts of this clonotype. The CDR3 protein is CASSSGHNTEAFF. DNA for the CDR3: TGTGCCAGCAGTTCGGGACACAACACTGAAGCTTTCTTT. The chain recombines TRBV6-2 or TRBV6-3 with TRBJ1-1; D possibly corresponds to TRBD1 (6 bases). V was cut by 4 bases and J by 2 bases, with 8 bases left in between. Germline assignment: CDR1 MNHEY and CDR2 SVGEGT. This CDR3 comprises 13 residues.

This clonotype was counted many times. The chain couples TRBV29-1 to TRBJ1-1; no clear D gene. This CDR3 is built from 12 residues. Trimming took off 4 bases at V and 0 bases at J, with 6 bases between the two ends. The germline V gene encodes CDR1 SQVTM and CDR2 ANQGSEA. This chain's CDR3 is CSVVEMNTEAFF. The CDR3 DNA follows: TGCAGCGTTGTTGAGATGAACACTGAAGCTTTCTTT.

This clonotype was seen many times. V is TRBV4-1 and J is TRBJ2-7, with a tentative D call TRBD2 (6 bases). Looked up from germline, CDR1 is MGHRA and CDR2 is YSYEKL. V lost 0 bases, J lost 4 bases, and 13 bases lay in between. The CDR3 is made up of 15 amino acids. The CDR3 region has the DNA TGCGCCAGCAGCCAAGAATCCGGGGGTAGGTACGAGCAGTACGTC. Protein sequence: CASSQESGGRYEQYV.

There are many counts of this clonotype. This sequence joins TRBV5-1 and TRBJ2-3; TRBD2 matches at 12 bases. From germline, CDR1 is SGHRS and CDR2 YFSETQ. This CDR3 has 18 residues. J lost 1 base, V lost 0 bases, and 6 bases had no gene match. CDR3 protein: CASSLELAGGPRTDTQYF. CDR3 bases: TGCGCCAGCAGCTTGGAACTAGCGGGGGGCCCTCGCACAGATACGCAGTATTTT. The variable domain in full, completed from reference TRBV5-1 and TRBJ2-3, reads KAGVTQTPRYLIKTRGQQVTLSCSPISGHRSVSWYQQTPGQGLQFLFEYFSETQRNKGNFPGRFSGRQFSNSRSEMNVSTLELGDSALYLCASSLELAGGPRTDTQYFGPGTRLTVL.

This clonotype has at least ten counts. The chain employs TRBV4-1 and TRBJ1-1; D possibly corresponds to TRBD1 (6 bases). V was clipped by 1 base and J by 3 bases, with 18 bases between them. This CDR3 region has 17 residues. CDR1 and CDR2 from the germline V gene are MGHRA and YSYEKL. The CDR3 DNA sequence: TGCGCCAGCAGCCAAGGTGGTCGGGGGACATCGGACACTGAAGCTTTCTTT. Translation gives CASSQGGRGTSDTEAFF.

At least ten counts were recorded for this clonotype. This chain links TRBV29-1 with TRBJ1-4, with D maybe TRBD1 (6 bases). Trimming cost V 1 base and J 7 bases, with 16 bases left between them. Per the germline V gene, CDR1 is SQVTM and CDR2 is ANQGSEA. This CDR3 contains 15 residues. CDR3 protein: CSVEVDRGAREKLFF. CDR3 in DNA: TGCAGCGTTGAAGTGGATCGGGGGGCGCGTGAAAAACTGTTTTTT.

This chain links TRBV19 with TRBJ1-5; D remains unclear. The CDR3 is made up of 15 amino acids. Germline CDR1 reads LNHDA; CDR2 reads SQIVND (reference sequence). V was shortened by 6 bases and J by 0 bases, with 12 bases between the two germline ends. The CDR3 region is CASSPRPASNQPQHF. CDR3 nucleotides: TGTGCCAGTAGCCCTCGGCCAGCTAGCAATCAGCCCCAGCATTTT. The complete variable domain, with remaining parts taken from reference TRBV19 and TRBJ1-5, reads DGGITQSPKYLFRKEGQNVTLSCEQNLNHDAMYWYRQDPGQGLRLIYYSQIVNDFQKGDIAEGYSVSREKKESFPLTVTSAQKNPTAFYLCASSPRPASNQPQHFGDGTRLSIL.

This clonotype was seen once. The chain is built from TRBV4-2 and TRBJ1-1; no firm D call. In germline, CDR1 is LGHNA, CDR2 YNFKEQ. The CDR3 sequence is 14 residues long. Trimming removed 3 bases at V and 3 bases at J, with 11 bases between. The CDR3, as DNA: TGTGCCAGCAGCCAGCTCGTAAGGGACACTGAAGCTTTCTTT. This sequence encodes CASSQLVRDTEAFF.

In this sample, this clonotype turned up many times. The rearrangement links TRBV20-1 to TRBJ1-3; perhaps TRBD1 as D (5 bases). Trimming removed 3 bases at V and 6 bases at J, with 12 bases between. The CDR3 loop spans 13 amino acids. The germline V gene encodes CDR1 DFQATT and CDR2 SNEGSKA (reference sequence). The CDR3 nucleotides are TGCAGTGCTAGCAGGGTAACGGAAAACACCATATATTTT. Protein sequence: CSASRVTENTIYF.

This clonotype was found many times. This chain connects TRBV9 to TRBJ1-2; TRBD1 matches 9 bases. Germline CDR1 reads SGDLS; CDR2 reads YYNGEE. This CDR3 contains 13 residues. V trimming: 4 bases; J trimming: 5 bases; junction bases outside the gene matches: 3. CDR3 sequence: CASSLGQGYGYTF. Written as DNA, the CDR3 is TGTGCCAGCAGCTTGGGACAGGGATATGGCTACACCTTC.

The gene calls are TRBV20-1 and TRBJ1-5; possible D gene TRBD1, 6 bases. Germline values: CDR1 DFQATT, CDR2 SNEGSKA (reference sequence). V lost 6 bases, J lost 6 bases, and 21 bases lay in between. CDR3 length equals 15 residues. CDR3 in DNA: TGCAGTGCAACTGCTGGGGGGGGCGATAGTCAGCCCCAGCATTTT. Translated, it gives CSATAGGGDSQPQHF.

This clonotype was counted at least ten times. The CDR3 loop is CASTPTVRGTEAFF. The DNA for the CDR3 is TGTGCCAGCACCCCGACTGTACGGGGCACTGAAGCTTTCTTT. The genes are TRBV6-1 and TRBJ1-1; D gene ambiguous. V lost 7 bases to trimming and J lost 4 bases, with 16 bases between them. CDR1 MNHNS and CDR2 SASEGT come from the germline V gene. The CDR3 spans 14 residues.

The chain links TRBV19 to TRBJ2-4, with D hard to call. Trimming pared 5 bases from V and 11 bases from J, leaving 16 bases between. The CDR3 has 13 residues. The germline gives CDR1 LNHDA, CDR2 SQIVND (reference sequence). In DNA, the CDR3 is TGTGCCAGTAGTGAGACCGGGTTCTGGCTTCAGTACTTC. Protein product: CASSETGFWLQYF.

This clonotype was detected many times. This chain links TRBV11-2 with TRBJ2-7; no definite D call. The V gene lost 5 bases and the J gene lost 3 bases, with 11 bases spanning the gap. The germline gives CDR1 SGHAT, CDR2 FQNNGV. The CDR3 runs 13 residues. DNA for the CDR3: TGTGCCAGCAGCCCCAACTTGGGCTACGAGCAGTACGTC. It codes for CASSPNLGYEQYV.

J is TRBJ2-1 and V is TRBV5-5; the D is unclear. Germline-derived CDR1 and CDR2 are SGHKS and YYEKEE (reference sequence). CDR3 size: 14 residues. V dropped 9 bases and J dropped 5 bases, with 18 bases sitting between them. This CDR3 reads CAIGPERRHNEQFF. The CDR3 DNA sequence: TGTGCCATCGGCCCCGAGCGCCGGCACAATGAGCAGTTCTTC.

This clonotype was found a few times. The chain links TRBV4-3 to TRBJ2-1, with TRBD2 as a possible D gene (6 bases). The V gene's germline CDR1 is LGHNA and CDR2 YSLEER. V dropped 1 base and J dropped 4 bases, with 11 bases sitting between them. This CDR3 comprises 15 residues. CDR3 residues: CASSQGMGGYNEQFF. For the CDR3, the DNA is TGCGCCAGCAGCCAAGGAATGGGGGGTTACAATGAGCAGTTCTTC.

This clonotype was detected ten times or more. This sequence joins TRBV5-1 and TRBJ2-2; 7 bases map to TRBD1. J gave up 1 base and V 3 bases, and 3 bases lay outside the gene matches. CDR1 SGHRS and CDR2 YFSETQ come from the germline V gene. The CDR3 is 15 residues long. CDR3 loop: CASSSGTVNTGELFF. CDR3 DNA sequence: TGCGCCAGCAGCTCGGGGACAGTGAACACCGGGGAGCTGTTTTTT.

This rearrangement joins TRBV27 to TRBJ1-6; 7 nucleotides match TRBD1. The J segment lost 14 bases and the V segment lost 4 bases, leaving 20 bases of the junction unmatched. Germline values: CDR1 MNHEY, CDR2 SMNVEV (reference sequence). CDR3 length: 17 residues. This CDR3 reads CASSSAALRDSPVTLHF. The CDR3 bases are TGTGCCAGCAGTTCCGCCGCCCTCCGGGACAGCCCGGTTACCCTCCACTTT.

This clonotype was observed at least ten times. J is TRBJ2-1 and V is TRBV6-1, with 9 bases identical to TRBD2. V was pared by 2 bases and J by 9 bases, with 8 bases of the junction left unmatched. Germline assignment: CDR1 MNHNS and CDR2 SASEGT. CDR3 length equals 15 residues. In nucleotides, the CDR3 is TGTGCCAGCAGTGAACAGGCGGGGGGGCCGAGTGAGCAGTTCTTC. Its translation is CASSEQAGGPSEQFF.

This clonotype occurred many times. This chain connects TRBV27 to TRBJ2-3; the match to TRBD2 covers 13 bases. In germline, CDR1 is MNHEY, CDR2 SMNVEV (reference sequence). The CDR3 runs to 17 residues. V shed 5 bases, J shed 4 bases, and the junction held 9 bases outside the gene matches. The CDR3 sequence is CASSTRTSGGGSDTQYF. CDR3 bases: TGTGCCAGCAGTACCCGGACTAGCGGGGGCGGGTCAGATACGCAGTATTTT.

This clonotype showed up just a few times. CDR3 DNA: TGTGCCAGCAGTTTATCGAACTCCCATGGCTACACCTTC. This encodes CASSLSNSHGYTF. The V call is TRBV27, the J call TRBJ1-2; no clear D. The CDR3 loop spans 13 amino acids. The germline gives CDR1 MNHEY, CDR2 SMNVEV (reference sequence). The V end lost 0 bases, the J end lost 6 bases, and 8 bases lay between the germline ends.